The subject of this entry is one T cell receptor beta chain. Its antigen is as yet unknown. The assay was immunoSEQ multiplex PCR, and TCRdb's table has in-frame clones only and misses some. The repertoire holds roughly 150,000 clones, with around 90% as singletons. The sample is drawn from a study of cytomegalovirus exposure and HLA in healthy donors. About the research overall: The approximately 110 validation repertoires used a platform that matched the one used for the approximately 620 first-cohort repertoires, as a later analysis reported.

General observations from the study: According to a later analysis, TCR clusters from the first cohort tended to co-occur in the approximately 130 validation repertoires.

The donors were members of the validation cohort, which comprised about 120 subjects and was separate from the first cohort of some 680 subjects. The CDR3 consists of 14 residues. Between the trimmed V and J ends, which lost 2 bases and 2 bases, there was a span of 10 bases. Germline V gives CDR1 SGDLS, CDR2 YYNGEE. Specimen: PBMCs. The source is a woman between 18 and 29 years old in good health and CMV-seropositive. The rearrangement uses TRBV9 and TRBJ1-2; possibly TRBD1 for D (6 bases). In nucleotides, the CDR3 is TGTGCCAGCAGCGTTGCAGGGGAGAACTATGGCTACACCTTC. It codes for CASSVAGENYGYTF.